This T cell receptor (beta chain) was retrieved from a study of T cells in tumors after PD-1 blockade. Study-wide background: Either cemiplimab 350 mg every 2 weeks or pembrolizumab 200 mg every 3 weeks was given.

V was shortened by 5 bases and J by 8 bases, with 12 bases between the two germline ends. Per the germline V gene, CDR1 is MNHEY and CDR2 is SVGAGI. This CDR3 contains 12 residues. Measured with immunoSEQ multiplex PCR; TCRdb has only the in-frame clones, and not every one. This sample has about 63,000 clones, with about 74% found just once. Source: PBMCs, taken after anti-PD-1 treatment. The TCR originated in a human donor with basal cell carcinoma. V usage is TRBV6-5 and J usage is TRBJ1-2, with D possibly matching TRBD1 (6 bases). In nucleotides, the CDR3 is TGTGCCAGCAGTCCAACAGGGAGCGGCTACACCTTC. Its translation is CASSPTGSGYTF.